These T cell receptor beta chains were read from a single sample in a study of CD8 T cells in ankylosing spondylitis. TCRdb recomputed calls from the 5' RACE reads with MiXCR, one row per CDR3 protein. The data show about 360,000 distinct CDR3 sequences, with 20% to 25% seen just once and over 10% held by the top ten. Sequenced material: blood, either unsorted or a sorted T cell fraction (not recorded which). The receptors derive from a male donor with ankylosing spondylitis or in good health (not recorded which). CDR3s include the opening cysteine and the closing phenylalanine or tryptophan. The D gene is left open where the match is weak. Size tells how often a clone was seen (once, few, many) or the class of an expanded clone, and some rows leave it out.

J gene: TRBJ2-1; clone size: .; D gene: .; V gene: TRBV15; CDR3 DNA: TGTGCCACCAGCAGAGATGGTGTATACGGGGCCAATGAGCAGTTCTTC; CDR3 protein: CATSRDGVYGANEQFF
J gene: TRBJ2-5; clone size: .; D gene: .; V gene: TRBV7-9; CDR3 DNA: TGTGCCAGCAGCTTATGGGAAGAGACCCAGTACTTC; CDR3 protein: CASSLWEETQYF
J gene: TRBJ2-3; clone size: few; D gene: TRBD2; V gene: TRBV29-1; CDR3 DNA: TGCAGCGTTGAAGTTGCTAGCGGGGGGACAGGAGATACGCAGTATTTT; CDR3 protein: CSVEVASGGTGDTQYF
J gene: TRBJ1-2; clone size: .; D gene: .; V gene: TRBV9; CDR3 DNA: TGTGCCAGCAGCGAACAGAACTATGGCTACACCTTC; CDR3 protein: CASSEQNYGYTF
J gene: TRBJ2-5; clone size: .; D gene: TRBD1; V gene: TRBV4-2; CDR3 DNA: TGTGCCAGCAGCAGAGAACAGGGGTCGAGAGAGACCCAGTACTTC; CDR3 protein: CASSREQGSRETQYF
J gene: TRBJ2-1; clone size: .; D gene: TRBD1; V gene: TRBV7-9; CDR3 DNA: TGTGCCAGCAGCTGGGGACAGGGTCGCTACAATGAGCAGTTCTTC; CDR3 protein: CASSWGQGRYNEQFF
J gene: TRBJ1-6; clone size: .; D gene: TRBD1; V gene: TRBV27; CDR3 DNA: TGTGCCAGCAGCAAGGACAGGGATAATTCACCCCTCCACTTT; CDR3 protein: CASSKDRDNSPLHF
J gene: TRBJ2-5; clone size: few; D gene: .; V gene: TRBV27; CDR3 DNA: TGTGCCAGCGGGGGAGGCTTCCAAGAGACCCAGTACTTC; CDR3 protein: CASGGGFQETQYF
J gene: TRBJ2-1; clone size: .; D gene: .; V gene: TRBV6-5; CDR3 DNA: TGTGCCAGCAGTTACCAGGTATCGGTCATCAATGAGCAGTTCTTC; CDR3 protein: CASSYQVSVINEQFF
J gene: TRBJ2-3; clone size: few; D gene: TRBD2; V gene: TRBV20-1; CDR3 DNA: TGCAGTGCCGCGAGCGGGGGGCTAAGCACAGATACGCAGTATTTT; CDR3 protein: CSAASGGLSTDTQYF
J gene: TRBJ2-5; clone size: .; D gene: TRBD2; V gene: TRBV6-5; CDR3 DNA: TGTGCCAGCAGTTACTCGGTAGCGGGGGCCATAGAGACCCAGTACTTC; CDR3 protein: CASSYSVAGAIETQYF
J gene: TRBJ2-7; clone size: few; D gene: .; V gene: TRBV20-1; CDR3 DNA: TGCAGTGCTAGCGACCACTACGAGCAGTACTTC; CDR3 protein: CSASDHYEQYF
J gene: TRBJ1-2; clone size: .; D gene: TRBD1; V gene: TRBV18; CDR3 DNA: TGTGCCAGCTCAGAGCCGGGACAGCTCTATGGCTACACCTTC; CDR3 protein: CASSEPGQLYGYTF
J gene: TRBJ2-5; clone size: few; D gene: .; V gene: TRBV5-1; CDR3 DNA: TGCGCCAGCAGCTTCGAGACGTCGGAGACCCAGTACTTC; CDR3 protein: CASSFETSETQYF
J gene: TRBJ2-7; clone size: few; D gene: .; V gene: TRBV24-1; CDR3 DNA: TGTGCCACCAGTGATTTCTCCGGCTACGAGCAGTACTTC; CDR3 protein: CATSDFSGYEQYF
J gene: TRBJ2-2; clone size: .; D gene: .; V gene: TRBV12-3/TRBV12-4; CDR3 DNA: TGTGCCAGCAGCCCCTATTACGGGACCAGCGGGGAGCTGTTTTTT; CDR3 protein: CASSPYYGTSGELFF
J gene: TRBJ2-2; clone size: .; D gene: .; V gene: TRBV6-5; CDR3 DNA: TGTGCCAGCAGTTACTTCGCGACCGCGAACACCGGGGAGCTGTTTTTT; CDR3 protein: CASSYFATANTGELFF
J gene: TRBJ2-7; clone size: few; D gene: .; V gene: TRBV24-1; CDR3 DNA: TGTGCCACCAGTAACGGGGTCTACGAGCAGTACTTC; CDR3 protein: CATSNGVYEQYF
J gene: TRBJ2-7; clone size: few; D gene: .; V gene: TRBV20-1; CDR3 DNA: TGCAGTGCTAGTCGGGACACCTCCTACGAGCAGTACTTC; CDR3 protein: CSASRDTSYEQYF
J gene: TRBJ2-1; clone size: .; D gene: TRBD2; V gene: TRBV7-9; CDR3 DNA: TGTGCCAGCAGCGGGACTAGCGGGGGGGTCTACAATGAGCAGTTCTTC; CDR3 protein: CASSGTSGGVYNEQFF
J gene: TRBJ2-1; clone size: .; D gene: TRBD2; V gene: TRBV28; CDR3 DNA: TGTGCCAGCAGCCCCGGGACGGGGGGTTTCAATGAGCAGTTCTTC; CDR3 protein: CASSPGTGGFNEQFF
J gene: TRBJ2-3; clone size: .; D gene: .; V gene: TRBV4-1; CDR3 DNA: TGCGCCAGCAGCCAAGATTCAGGAACCACAGATACGCAGTATTTT; CDR3 protein: CASSQDSGTTDTQYF
J gene: TRBJ2-5; clone size: .; D gene: TRBD2; V gene: TRBV4-1; CDR3 DNA: TGCGCCAGCAGCCAAGGAATATTAGCGGGGGCCCAAGAGACCCAGTACTTC; CDR3 protein: CASSQGILAGAQETQYF
J gene: TRBJ2-6; clone size: .; D gene: .; V gene: TRBV29-1; CDR3 DNA: TGCAGCGTTGACCCTCCAGGGTTTGGGGCCAACGTCCTGACTTTC; CDR3 protein: CSVDPPGFGANVLTF
J gene: TRBJ2-1; clone size: .; D gene: .; V gene: TRBV7-9; CDR3 DNA: TGTGCCAGCAGCGACCGTAGCTCCGGCCTACCCCAGGATGAGCAGTTCTTC; CDR3 protein: CASSDRSSGLPQDEQFF
J gene: TRBJ2-5; clone size: .; D gene: .; V gene: TRBV12-3/TRBV12-4; CDR3 DNA: TGTGCCAGCATTACCGGACCCAGGGTATCCCAAGAGACCCAGTACTTC; CDR3 protein: CASITGPRVSQETQYF
J gene: TRBJ2-1; clone size: .; D gene: TRBD2; V gene: TRBV6-1; CDR3 DNA: TGTGCCAGCAGTGAAGACCGCGGGGGGGCCTACAATGAGCAGTTCTTC; CDR3 protein: CASSEDRGGAYNEQFF
J gene: TRBJ1-4; clone size: .; D gene: .; V gene: TRBV15; CDR3 DNA: TGTGCCACCAGCAGCGGGAGGGAGAATGAAAAACTGTTTTTT; CDR3 protein: CATSSGRENEKLFF
J gene: TRBJ2-2; clone size: .; D gene: .; V gene: TRBV30; CDR3 DNA: TGTGCCTGGGACATGGGGGGTAGTGAAACCGGGGAGCTGTTTTTT; CDR3 protein: CAWDMGGSETGELFF
J gene: TRBJ2-1; clone size: .; D gene: .; V gene: TRBV6-5; CDR3 DNA: TGTGCCAGCAGTTTACTAGGATCCTACAATGAGCAGTTCTTC; CDR3 protein: CASSLLGSYNEQFF
J gene: TRBJ2-1; clone size: .; D gene: .; V gene: TRBV18; CDR3 DNA: TGTGCCAGCTCTCCATCGAACAATGAGCAGTTCTTC; CDR3 protein: CASSPSNNEQFF
J gene: TRBJ2-3; clone size: few; D gene: TRBD2; V gene: TRBV7-3; CDR3 DNA: TGTGCCAGCAGCCCTTGGACTAGCGGCACAGATACGCAGTATTTT; CDR3 protein: CASSPWTSGTDTQYF
J gene: TRBJ2-5; clone size: .; D gene: TRBD1; V gene: TRBV6-1; CDR3 DNA: TGTGCCAGCAGTCGGGACAGGGGGCAAAGGGACCAAGAGACCCAGTACTTC; CDR3 protein: CASSRDRGQRDQETQYF
J gene: TRBJ2-5; clone size: .; D gene: TRBD2; V gene: TRBV12-3/TRBV12-4; CDR3 DNA: TGTGCCAGCAGTCCTAGCGGGGGGTGGCAAGAGACCCAGTACTTC; CDR3 protein: CASSPSGGWQETQYF
J gene: TRBJ2-7; clone size: .; D gene: .; V gene: TRBV4-1; CDR3 DNA: TGCGCCAGCAGCCAGGGCCGGGACTCTATCTACTACGAGCAGTACTTC; CDR3 protein: CASSQGRDSIYYEQYF
J gene: TRBJ2-5; clone size: .; D gene: .; V gene: TRBV6-5; CDR3 DNA: TGTGCCAGCAGTTATGTAGAAGGCCCCGGGACCCAGTACTTC; CDR3 protein: CASSYVEGPGTQYF
J gene: TRBJ2-2; clone size: few; D gene: .; V gene: TRBV5-1; CDR3 DNA: TGCGCCAGCAGCTCACGACAGGAGGGGGCCGGGGAGCTGTTTTTT; CDR3 protein: CASSSRQEGAGELFF
J gene: TRBJ2-3; clone size: .; D gene: .; V gene: TRBV24-1; CDR3 DNA: TGTGCCACCAAAGGACTCCTCACAGATACGCAGTATTTT; CDR3 protein: CATKGLLTDTQYF
J gene: TRBJ2-1; clone size: few; D gene: TRBD1; V gene: TRBV27; CDR3 DNA: TGTGCCAGCAGTTCGGGACAGGCGGTGCAGTTCTTC; CDR3 protein: CASSSGQAVQFF
J gene: TRBJ2-6; clone size: .; D gene: .; V gene: TRBV27; CDR3 DNA: TGTGCCAGCAGTTCCACCACAAGCTCTGGGGCCAACGTCCTGACTTTC; CDR3 protein: CASSSTTSSGANVLTF
J gene: TRBJ2-7; clone size: .; D gene: TRBD1; V gene: TRBV11-2; CDR3 DNA: TGTGCCAGCAGCATAGGACAGGGGTGGTACGAGCAGTACTTC; CDR3 protein: CASSIGQGWYEQYF
J gene: TRBJ1-6; clone size: .; D gene: .; V gene: TRBV20-1; CDR3 DNA: TGCAGTGCTAGAGGATGGAATTCACCCCTCCACTTT; CDR3 protein: CSARGWNSPLHF
J gene: TRBJ2-7; clone size: few; D gene: .; V gene: TRBV4-2; CDR3 DNA: TGTGCCAGCAGCCCGATGGGGGAGGCCTACGAGCAGTACTTC; CDR3 protein: CASSPMGEAYEQYF
J gene: TRBJ2-2; clone size: .; D gene: TRBD1; V gene: TRBV6-5; CDR3 DNA: TGTGCCAGCAGTTTTCCCGGGACAGGGGAATGGGACACCGGGGAGCTGTTTTTT; CDR3 protein: CASSFPGTGEWDTGELFF
J gene: TRBJ2-2; clone size: few; D gene: TRBD1; V gene: TRBV7-9; CDR3 DNA: TGTGCCAGCAGCTCCGAGACAGGGGTAAACACCGGGGAGCTGTTTTTT; CDR3 protein: CASSSETGVNTGELFF
J gene: TRBJ1-2; clone size: .; D gene: .; V gene: TRBV29-1; CDR3 DNA: TGCAGCGTTAACGACGGGATGTTGGGTGGCTACACCTTC; CDR3 protein: CSVNDGMLGGYTF
J gene: TRBJ2-7; clone size: few; D gene: TRBD1; V gene: TRBV7-9; CDR3 DNA: TGTGCCAGCAGCCCCCGGGACAGGGAGTCCGAGCAGTACTTC; CDR3 protein: CASSPRDRESEQYF